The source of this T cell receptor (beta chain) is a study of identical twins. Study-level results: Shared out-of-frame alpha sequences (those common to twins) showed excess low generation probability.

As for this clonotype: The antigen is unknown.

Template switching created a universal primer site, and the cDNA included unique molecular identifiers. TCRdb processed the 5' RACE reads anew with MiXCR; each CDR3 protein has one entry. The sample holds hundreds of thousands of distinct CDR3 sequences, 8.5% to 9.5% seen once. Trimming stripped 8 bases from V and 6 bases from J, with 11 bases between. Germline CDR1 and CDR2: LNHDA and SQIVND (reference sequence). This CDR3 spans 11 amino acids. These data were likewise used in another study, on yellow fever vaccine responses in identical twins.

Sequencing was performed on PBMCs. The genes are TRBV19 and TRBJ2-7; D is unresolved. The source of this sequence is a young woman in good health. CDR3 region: CASGSGLEQYF. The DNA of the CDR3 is TGTGCCAGTGGATCCGGGCTCGAGCAGTACTTC.